The clone carrying this T cell receptor (beta chain) was detected a few times. The antigen remains unidentified. The study ran its PCR with 60 Vbeta and 13 Jbeta primers. Some clones are missing from TCRdb's copy, which holds only in-frame ones; the method was immunoSEQ multiplex PCR. The sample has some 200,000 clones, 80% to 85% seen once. CDR3 size: 16 residues. V dropped 0 bases and J dropped 6; count of bases not matched to a gene: 7. Germline V gives CDR1 MNHNY, CDR2 SVGAGI (reference sequence). This record comes from a study of cytomegalovirus exposure and HLA in healthy donors. Study findings and constraints: Later analysis identified around 15,000 TCR beta sequences associated with HLA alleles, using a false discovery rate threshold of 0.05. Fewer N-insertions than the roughly 670-donor mean were reportedly shown by an Asian-associated ancestry cluster in a later analysis. The authors listed 164 TCR beta chains as cytomegalovirus-associated.

The chain links TRBV6-6 to TRBJ2-1, with TRBD2 matching over 8 bases. This TCR was sampled from a man aged 40-50 years in good health and CMV-seropositive. Input material: PBMCs. The CDR3 DNA reads TGTGCCAGCAGTTACTCGGGGAGCGGGGGTCCCAATGAGCAGTTCTTC. Amino acid sequence: CASSYSGSGGPNEQFF.